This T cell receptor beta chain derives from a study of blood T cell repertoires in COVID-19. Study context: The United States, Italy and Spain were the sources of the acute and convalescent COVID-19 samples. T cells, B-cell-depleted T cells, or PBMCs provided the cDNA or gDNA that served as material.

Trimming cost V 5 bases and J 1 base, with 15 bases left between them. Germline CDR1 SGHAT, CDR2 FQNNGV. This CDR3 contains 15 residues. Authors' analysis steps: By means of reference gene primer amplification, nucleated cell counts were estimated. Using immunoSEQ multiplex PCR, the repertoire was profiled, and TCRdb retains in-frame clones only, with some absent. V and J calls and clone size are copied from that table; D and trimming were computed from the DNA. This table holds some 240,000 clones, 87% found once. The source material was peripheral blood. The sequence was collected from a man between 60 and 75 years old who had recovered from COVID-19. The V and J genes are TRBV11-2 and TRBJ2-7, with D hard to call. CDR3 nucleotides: TGTGCCAGCAGCGAAAGCCGGGTAGAGTCCTACGAGCAGTACTTC. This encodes CASSESRVESYEQYF.